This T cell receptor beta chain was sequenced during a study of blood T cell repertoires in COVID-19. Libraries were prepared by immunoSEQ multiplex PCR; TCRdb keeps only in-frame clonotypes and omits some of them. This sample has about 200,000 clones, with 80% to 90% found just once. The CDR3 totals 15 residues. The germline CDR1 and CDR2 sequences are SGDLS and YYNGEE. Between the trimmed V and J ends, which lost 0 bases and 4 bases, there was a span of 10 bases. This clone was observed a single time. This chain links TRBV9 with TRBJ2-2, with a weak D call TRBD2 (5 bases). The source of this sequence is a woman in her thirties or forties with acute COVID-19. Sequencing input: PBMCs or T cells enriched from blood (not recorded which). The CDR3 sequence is CASSVASRATGELFF. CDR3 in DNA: TGTGCCAGCAGCGTAGCGTCGAGGGCCACCGGGGAGCTGTTTTTT.